The sequence of this TCR beta chain was determined in a study of blood T cell repertoires in COVID-19. Whole-study context: Donors in the United States, Italy and Spain gave samples during acute or convalescent COVID-19. From T cells, B-cell-depleted T cells, or PBMCs came the material, which was cDNA or gDNA.

Per the authors' pipeline: For nucleated cells, counts were estimated from reference gene primer amplification. Produced via immunoSEQ multiplex PCR; TCRdb's table is partial and in-frame only. V and J calls and clone size are as listed in that table; D and trimming were resolved from the DNA. The sample holds about 75,000 clones, 87% seen once. V lost 6 bases, J lost 6 bases, and 16 bases lay in between. The germline V gene has CDR1 GTSNPN and CDR2 SVGIG (reference sequence). The CDR3 is 13 amino acids. This TCR was sampled from a woman aged 45-65 years with acute or convalescent COVID-19. The sample comprised peripheral blood. This chain joins TRBV30 and TRBJ2-3, with a possible D match to TRBD2 (6 bases). The CDR3 bases are TGTGCCTGCACGACTAGTCGTATCGATACGCAGTATTTT. It codes for CACTTSRIDTQYF.